This is a list of T cell receptor beta chains from one sample in a study of blood T cell dynamics during melanoma immunotherapy. Generated by immunoSEQ multiplex PCR, the TCRdb table keeps only in-frame clones and is missing some. The sample consists of about 10,000 clones, 85% to 90% of them appearing once. Specimen: blood, collected from a patient treated with checkpoint blockade. These receptors were obtained from a human donor with melanoma. Each CDR3 is given with its conserved first and last residue. Each record gives: clone size, J gene, V gene, D gene, CDR3 DNA, CDR3 protein. D genes are given only for firm matches. Clone sizes are given selectively: once, few, many, or a class where the clone is expanded.

clone_size: .
j_call: TRBJ2-5
v_call: TRBV4-2
d_call: TRBD2
cdr3_nt: TGTGCCAGCAGCCAAGAATATGGGAGGGAGGAGACCCAGTACTTC
cdr3_aa: CASSQEYGREETQYF

clone_size: .
j_call: TRBJ2-6
v_call: TRBV19
d_call: TRBD1
cdr3_nt: TGTGCCAGTAGTAGCCAGGGACAGGGCAAAATTCTTCGGGTCCTGACTTTC
cdr3_aa: CASSSQGQGKILRVLTF

clone_size: .
j_call: TRBJ1-2
v_call: TRBV29-1
d_call: .
cdr3_nt: TGCAGCGTCGTTTCTAACTATGGCTACACCTTC
cdr3_aa: CSVVSNYGYTF

clone_size: .
j_call: TRBJ2-3
v_call: TRBV28
d_call: TRBD1
cdr3_nt: TGTGCCAGCAGTCTTGGGACAGGGCACACAGATACGCAGTATTTT
cdr3_aa: CASSLGTGHTDTQYF

clone_size: .
j_call: TRBJ1-3
v_call: TRBV9
d_call: TRBD1
cdr3_nt: TGTGCCAGCAGCGAGACCTCGGGACAGGGGATAAACACCATATATTTT
cdr3_aa: CASSETSGQGINTIYF

clone_size: .
j_call: TRBJ2-2
v_call: TRBV18
d_call: TRBD1
cdr3_nt: TGTGCCAGCTCACCAGGCACAGGGGTCACCGGGGAGCTGTTTTTT
cdr3_aa: CASSPGTGVTGELFF

clone_size: .
j_call: TRBJ1-2
v_call: TRBV4-2
d_call: .
cdr3_nt: TGTGCCAGCAGCCAAGATCCGGTAACTAACTATGGCTACACCTTC
cdr3_aa: CASSQDPVTNYGYTF

clone_size: .
j_call: TRBJ1-6
v_call: TRBV6-6
d_call: TRBD1
cdr3_nt: TGTGCCAGCAGTTACCCGGACAGGGGCAATTCACCCCTCCACTTT
cdr3_aa: CASSYPDRGNSPLHF

clone_size: .
j_call: TRBJ1-4
v_call: TRBV19
d_call: .
cdr3_nt: TGTGCCAGTAGTGGAACAAGTGTGACTAATGAAAAACTGTTTTTT
cdr3_aa: CASSGTSVTNEKLFF

clone_size: once
j_call: TRBJ2-7
v_call: TRBV18
d_call: .
cdr3_nt: TGTGCCAGCTCACCATCGCAGGATTCGCGGTTGTACTTC
cdr3_aa: CASSPSQDSRLYF

clone_size: .
j_call: TRBJ1-2
v_call: TRBV7-2
d_call: .
cdr3_nt: TGTGCCAGCAGCTTAGATACGGGGATACACACCTTC
cdr3_aa: CASSLDTGIHTF

clone_size: once
j_call: TRBJ2-7
v_call: TRBV7-9
d_call: .
cdr3_nt: TGTGCCAGCAGCCGCGTAGGGAGTGGCGAGCAGTACTTC
cdr3_aa: CASSRVGSGEQYF

clone_size: once
j_call: TRBJ1-2
v_call: TRBV9
d_call: .
cdr3_nt: TGTGCCAGCAGCGTAGCCACACACGGAGGTGTGAATGGCTACACCTTC
cdr3_aa: CASSVATHGGVNGYTF

clone_size: .
j_call: TRBJ2-7
v_call: TRBV5-4
d_call: .
cdr3_nt: TGTGCCAGCAGCCGGGGGACGGGCTCCTACGAGCAGTACTTC
cdr3_aa: CASSRGTGSYEQYF

clone_size: .
j_call: TRBJ1-1
v_call: TRBV5-4
d_call: .
cdr3_nt: TGTGCCAGCAGCCCCCGGACGGGGAACACTGAAGCTTTCTTT
cdr3_aa: CASSPRTGNTEAFF

clone_size: .
j_call: TRBJ2-1
v_call: TRBV7-8
d_call: .
cdr3_nt: TGTGCCAGCAAGGGGGGGAGCTACAATGAGCAGTTCTTC
cdr3_aa: CASKGGSYNEQFF

clone_size: .
j_call: TRBJ2-5
v_call: TRBV21-1
d_call: .
cdr3_nt: TGTGCCAGCAGCAAAATCCCCACACCGACGGGGGGCGGCGAGACCCAGTACTTC
cdr3_aa: CASSKIPTPTGGGETQYF

clone_size: .
j_call: TRBJ2-4
v_call: TRBV5-1
d_call: TRBD1
cdr3_nt: TGCGCCAGCAGCTTGGGGTTTTCGACAGGGGACAAAAACCTTCAGTACTTC
cdr3_aa: CASSLGFSTGDKNLQYF

clone_size: once
j_call: TRBJ2-7
v_call: TRBV6-6
d_call: TRBD2
cdr3_nt: TGTGCCACCGGAGAAACCGGGACTAGATCCGAGCAGTACTTC
cdr3_aa: CATGETGTRSEQYF

clone_size: few
j_call: TRBJ1-1
v_call: TRBV18
d_call: .
cdr3_nt: TGTGCCAGCTCACCACCAGGGGCTGGGGCTTTCTTT
cdr3_aa: CASSPPGAGAFF

clone_size: .
j_call: TRBJ2-7
v_call: TRBV5-4
d_call: TRBD2
cdr3_nt: TGTGCCAGCAGCTTGGGTGGGACTAGCGGCCTGGAGCAGTACTTC
cdr3_aa: CASSLGGTSGLEQYF

clone_size: .
j_call: TRBJ2-4
v_call: TRBV27
d_call: TRBD2
cdr3_nt: TGTGCCAGCAGCTCAACCGGGGGGATTATAGCCAAAAACATTCAGTACTTC
cdr3_aa: CASSSTGGIIAKNIQYF

clone_size: .
j_call: TRBJ1-5
v_call: TRBV7-8
d_call: TRBD1
cdr3_nt: TGTGCCAGCAGCTTAAGGGACAGCGGTGATCAGCCCCAGCATTTT
cdr3_aa: CASSLRDSGDQPQHF